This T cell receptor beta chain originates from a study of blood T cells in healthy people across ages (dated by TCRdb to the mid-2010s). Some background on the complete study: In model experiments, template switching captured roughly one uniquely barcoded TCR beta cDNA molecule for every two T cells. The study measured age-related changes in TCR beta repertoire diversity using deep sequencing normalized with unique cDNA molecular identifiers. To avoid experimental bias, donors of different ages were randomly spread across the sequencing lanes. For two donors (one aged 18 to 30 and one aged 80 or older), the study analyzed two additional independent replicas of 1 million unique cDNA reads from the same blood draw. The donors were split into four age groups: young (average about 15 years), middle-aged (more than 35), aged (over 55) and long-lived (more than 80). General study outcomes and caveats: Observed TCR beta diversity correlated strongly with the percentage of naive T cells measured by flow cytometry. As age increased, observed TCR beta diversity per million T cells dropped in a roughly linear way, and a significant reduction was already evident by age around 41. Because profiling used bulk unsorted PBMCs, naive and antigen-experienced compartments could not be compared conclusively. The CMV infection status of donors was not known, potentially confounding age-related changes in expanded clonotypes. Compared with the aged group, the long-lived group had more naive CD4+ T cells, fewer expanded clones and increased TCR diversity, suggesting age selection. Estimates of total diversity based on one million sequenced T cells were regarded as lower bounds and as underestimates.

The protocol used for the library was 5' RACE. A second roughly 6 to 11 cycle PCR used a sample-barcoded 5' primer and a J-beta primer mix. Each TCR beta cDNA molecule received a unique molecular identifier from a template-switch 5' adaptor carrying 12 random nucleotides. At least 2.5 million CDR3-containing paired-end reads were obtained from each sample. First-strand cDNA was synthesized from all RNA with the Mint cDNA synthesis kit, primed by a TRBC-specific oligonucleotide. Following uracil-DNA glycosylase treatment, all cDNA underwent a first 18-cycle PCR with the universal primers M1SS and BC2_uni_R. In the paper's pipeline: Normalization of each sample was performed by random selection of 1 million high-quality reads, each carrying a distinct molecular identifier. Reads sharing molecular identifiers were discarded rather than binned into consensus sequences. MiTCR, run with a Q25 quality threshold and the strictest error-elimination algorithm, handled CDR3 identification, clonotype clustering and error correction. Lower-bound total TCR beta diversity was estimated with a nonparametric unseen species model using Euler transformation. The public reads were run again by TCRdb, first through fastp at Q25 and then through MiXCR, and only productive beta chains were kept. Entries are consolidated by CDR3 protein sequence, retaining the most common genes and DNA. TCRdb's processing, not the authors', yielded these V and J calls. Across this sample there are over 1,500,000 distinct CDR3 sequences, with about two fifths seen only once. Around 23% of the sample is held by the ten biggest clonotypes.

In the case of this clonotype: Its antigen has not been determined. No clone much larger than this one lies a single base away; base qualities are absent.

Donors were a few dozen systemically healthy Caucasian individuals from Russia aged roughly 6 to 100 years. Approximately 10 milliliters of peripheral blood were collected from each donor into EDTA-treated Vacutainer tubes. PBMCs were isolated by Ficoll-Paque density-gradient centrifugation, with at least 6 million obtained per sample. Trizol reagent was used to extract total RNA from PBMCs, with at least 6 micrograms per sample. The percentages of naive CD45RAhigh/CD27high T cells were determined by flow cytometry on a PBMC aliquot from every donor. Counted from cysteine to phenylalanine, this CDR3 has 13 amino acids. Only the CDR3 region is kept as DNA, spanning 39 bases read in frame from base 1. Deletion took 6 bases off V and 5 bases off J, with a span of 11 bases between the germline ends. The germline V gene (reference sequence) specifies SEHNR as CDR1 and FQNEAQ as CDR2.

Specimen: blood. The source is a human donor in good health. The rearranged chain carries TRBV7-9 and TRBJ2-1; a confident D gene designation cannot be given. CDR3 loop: CASSRAGNNEQFF. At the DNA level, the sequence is TGTGCCAGCAGTCGGGCAGGAAACAATGAGCAGTTCTTC.